This T cell receptor beta chain was recorded in a study of control samples from healthy donors and cancer patients. The data were produced by immunoSEQ multiplex PCR, yet TCRdb's version contains in-frame clones alone and is incomplete. Of 170,000 or so clones in the sample, 90% to 95% are singletons; the top ten hold over 1.3%. Germline V gene data show CDR1 as LNHNV and CDR2 as YYDKDF (reference sequence). The CDR3 runs to 16 residues. V lost 5 bases to trimming and J lost 0 bases, with 14 bases between them. This sequence joins TRBV15 and TRBJ2-1; D is possibly TRBD2 (7 bases). The sample consisted of blood. The receptor was isolated from a woman aged 18-30 years in good health. CDR3 region: CATSEAGARSYNEQFF. Here the CDR3 DNA reads TGTGCCACCAGCGAGGCGGGGGCCCGCTCCTACAATGAGCAGTTCTTC.